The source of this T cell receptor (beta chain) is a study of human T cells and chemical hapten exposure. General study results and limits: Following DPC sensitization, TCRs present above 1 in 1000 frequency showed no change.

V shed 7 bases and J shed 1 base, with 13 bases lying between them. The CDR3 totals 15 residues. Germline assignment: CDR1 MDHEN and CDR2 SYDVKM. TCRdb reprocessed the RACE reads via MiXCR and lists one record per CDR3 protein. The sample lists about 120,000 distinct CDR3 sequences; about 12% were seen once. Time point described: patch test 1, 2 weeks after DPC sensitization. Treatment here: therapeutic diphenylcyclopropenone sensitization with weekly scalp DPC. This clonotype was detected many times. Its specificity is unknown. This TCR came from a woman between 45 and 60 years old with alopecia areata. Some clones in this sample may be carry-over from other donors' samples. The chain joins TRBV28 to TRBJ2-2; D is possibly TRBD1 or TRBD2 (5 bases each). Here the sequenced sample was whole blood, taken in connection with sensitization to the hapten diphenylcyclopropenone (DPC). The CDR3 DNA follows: TGTGCCAGCAACCCGGGACCCCTGAACACCGGGGAGCTGTTTTTT. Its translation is CASNPGPLNTGELFF.